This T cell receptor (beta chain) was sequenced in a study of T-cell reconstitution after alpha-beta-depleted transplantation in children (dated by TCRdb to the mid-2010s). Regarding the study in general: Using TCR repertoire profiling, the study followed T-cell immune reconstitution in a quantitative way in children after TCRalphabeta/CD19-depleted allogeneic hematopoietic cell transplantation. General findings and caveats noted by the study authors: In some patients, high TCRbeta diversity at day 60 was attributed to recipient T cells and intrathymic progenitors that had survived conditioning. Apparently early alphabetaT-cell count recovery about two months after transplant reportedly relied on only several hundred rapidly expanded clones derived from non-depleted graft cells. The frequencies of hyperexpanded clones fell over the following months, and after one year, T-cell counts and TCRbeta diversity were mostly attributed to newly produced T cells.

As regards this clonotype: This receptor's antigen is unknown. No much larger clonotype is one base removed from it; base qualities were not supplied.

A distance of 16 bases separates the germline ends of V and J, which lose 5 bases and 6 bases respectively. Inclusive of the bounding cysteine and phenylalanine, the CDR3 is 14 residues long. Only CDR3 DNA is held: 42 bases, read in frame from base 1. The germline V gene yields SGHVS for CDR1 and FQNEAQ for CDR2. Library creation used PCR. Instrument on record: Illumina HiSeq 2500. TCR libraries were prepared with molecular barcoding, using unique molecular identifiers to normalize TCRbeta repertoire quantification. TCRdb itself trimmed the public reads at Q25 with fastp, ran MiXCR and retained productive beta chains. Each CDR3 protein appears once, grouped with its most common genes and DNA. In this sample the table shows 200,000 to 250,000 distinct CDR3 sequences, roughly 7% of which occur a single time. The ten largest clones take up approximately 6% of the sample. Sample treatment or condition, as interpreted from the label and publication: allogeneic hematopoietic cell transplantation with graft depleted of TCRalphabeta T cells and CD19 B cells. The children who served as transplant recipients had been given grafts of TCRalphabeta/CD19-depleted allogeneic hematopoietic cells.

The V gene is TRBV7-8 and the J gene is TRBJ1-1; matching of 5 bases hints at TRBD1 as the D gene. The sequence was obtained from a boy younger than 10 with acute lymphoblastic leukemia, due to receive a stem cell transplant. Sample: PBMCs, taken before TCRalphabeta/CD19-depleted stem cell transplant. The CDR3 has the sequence CASSRDRFYSEAFF. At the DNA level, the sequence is TGTGCCAGCAGCCGAGACAGATTTTACTCTGAAGCTTTCTTT.